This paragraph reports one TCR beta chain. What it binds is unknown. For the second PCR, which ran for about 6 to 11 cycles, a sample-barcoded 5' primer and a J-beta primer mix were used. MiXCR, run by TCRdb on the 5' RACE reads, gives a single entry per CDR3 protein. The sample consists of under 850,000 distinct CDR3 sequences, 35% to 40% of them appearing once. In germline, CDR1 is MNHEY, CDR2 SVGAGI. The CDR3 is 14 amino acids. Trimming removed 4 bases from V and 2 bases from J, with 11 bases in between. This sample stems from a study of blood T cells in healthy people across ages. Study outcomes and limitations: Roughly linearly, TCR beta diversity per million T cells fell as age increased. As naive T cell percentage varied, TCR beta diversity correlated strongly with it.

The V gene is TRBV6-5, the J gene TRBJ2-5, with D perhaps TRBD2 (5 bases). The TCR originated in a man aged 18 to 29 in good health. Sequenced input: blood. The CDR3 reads CASSFRETQETQYF. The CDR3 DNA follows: TGTGCCAGCAGTTTTAGGGAGACTCAAGAGACCCAGTACTTC.